Following are 27 T cell receptor beta chains from one sample sequenced in a study of blood T cell repertoires in COVID-19. Clones were read by immunoSEQ multiplex PCR, and TCRdb kept only the in-frame ones, dropping some. The table shows some 290,000 clones, with around nine tenths occurring only once. The sequenced sample was peripheral blood. These receptors all stem from a woman under 40 with COVID-19, enrolled during active disease.

The chain combines TRBV28 with TRBJ2-7; possible D gene TRBD1, 6 bases. CDR1 is MDHEN, CDR2 SYDVKM, per germline. Trimming cost V 6 bases and J 3 bases, with 9 bases left between them. CDR3 size: 12 residues. The CDR3 DNA is TGTGCCAGCAGGGACAGACTCTACGAGCAGTACTTC. The encoded protein is CASRDRLYEQYF.

This clone has a handful of counts. The chain's CDR3 is CASSYGGSDNEQFF. CDR3 DNA sequence: TGTGCCAGCAGCTACGGCGGGAGCGATAATGAGCAGTTCTTC. The chain links TRBV11-3 to TRBJ2-1; 7 bases line up with TRBD2. The CDR3 spans 14 residues. The V gene's germline CDR1 is SGHNT and CDR2 YENEEA. The J segment lost 7 bases and the V segment lost 4 bases, leaving 7 bases of the junction unmatched.

V is TRBV19 and J is TRBJ2-7; TRBD2 matches 9 bases. Unmatched junction bases numbered 14, after V lost 5 bases and J lost 6 bases. Germline values: CDR1 LNHDA, CDR2 SQIVND (reference sequence). This CDR3 contains 16 residues. The CDR3 here is CASSRGTSRSLGEQYF. In nucleotides, the CDR3 is TGTGCCAGTAGTCGCGGGACTAGCCGGTCCCTTGGCGAGCAGTACTTC.

This clone was seen only once. The chain carries TRBV1 and TRBJ2-1; TRBD1, as called in the table, went unchecked against the DNA. TRBV1 is designated a pseudogene. The CDR3 runs 16 residues. The DNA of the CDR3 is TGCACCAGCAGCCAAGATTCGAGACAGGGGGATCTTCTACAGTTCTTC. It codes for CTSSQDSRQGDLLQFF.

V usage is TRBV7-2 and J usage is TRBJ2-2; weak D call: TRBD2 (6 bases). This CDR3 comprises 18 residues. Trimming pared 5 bases from V and 6 bases from J, leaving 25 bases between. Germline V gene lookup returns CDR1 SGHTA and CDR2 FQGNSA. CDR3 sequence: CASSTHPAGTPVAGELFF. CDR3 DNA: TGTGCCAGCAGCACCCATCCGGCTGGGACTCCCGTCGCCGGGGAGCTGTTTTTT.

The chain carries TRBV3-1 (or the pseudogene TRBV3-2) and TRBJ1-4; perhaps TRBD1 as D (5 bases). Trimming shortened V by 1 base and J by 6 bases, and 12 bases separated the two germline ends. The CDR3 is 15 amino acids. Germline values: CDR1 LGHDT, CDR2 YNNKEL (reference sequence). The CDR3 nucleotides read TGTGCCAGCAGCCAAGTGGGGCTAGGGGATGAAAAACTGTTTTTT. This encodes CASSQVGLGDEKLFF.

This sequence joins TRBV10-2 and TRBJ2-7; 12 bases are a match to TRBD2. There are 16 residues in the CDR3. V gave up 6 bases and J gave up 7 bases; unmatched junction bases: 13. Germline values: CDR1 WSHSY, CDR2 SAAADI. CDR3 DNA: TGCGCCAGCAGCCCAGGGCTAGCGGGAGGGCCGAGAGAGCAGTACTTC. This gives the protein CASSPGLAGGPREQYF.

This chain joins TRBV4-3 and TRBJ2-5, with 8 bases identical to TRBD2. V dropped 0 bases and J dropped 2; count of bases not matched to a gene: 8. The CDR3 has 17 amino acids. Germline-derived CDR1 and CDR2 are LGHNA and YSLEER. CDR3 amino acids: CASSQDVGSGAQETQYF. In nucleotides, the CDR3 is TGCGCCAGCAGCCAAGATGTTGGTAGCGGGGCACAAGAGACCCAGTACTTC.

V and J are TRBV11-2 and TRBJ2-7; D is unclear. The CDR3 has 17 residues. From germline, CDR1 is SGHAT and CDR2 FQNNGV. Trimming left V 0 bases short and J 2 bases short, with 17 bases between. The CDR3 loop reads CASSLEGSRYPTYEQYF. DNA for the CDR3: TGTGCCAGCAGCTTAGAGGGCAGCCGATACCCTACCTACGAGCAGTACTTC.

The chain couples TRBV27 to TRBJ2-3; 12 bases match TRBD2. Germline V CDR1 and CDR2: MNHEY, SMNVEV (reference sequence). Trimming removed 1 base from V and 2 bases from J; junction bases left unmatched: 4. The CDR3 sequence is 17 residues long. The CDR3 bases are TGTGCCAGCAGTTTATGGCTAGCGGGAGGGGTCACAGATACGCAGTATTTT. It is translated as CASSLWLAGGVTDTQYF.

The V gene is TRBV5-1, the J gene TRBJ1-1; D gene ambiguous. V lost 4 bases and J 1 base, leaving 11 bases between the germline ends. The CDR3 runs 14 residues. Germline V gene data show CDR1 as SGHRS and CDR2 as YFSETQ. DNA for the CDR3: TGCGCCAGCAGCCCCGTCGGGTGGAACACTGAAGCTTTCTTT. Residues: CASSPVGWNTEAFF. Using reference TRBV5-1 and TRBJ1-1 for the parts outside the CDR3, the full variable domain is KAGVTQTPRYLIKTRGQQVTLSCSPISGHRSVSWYQQTPGQGLQFLFEYFSETQRNKGNFPGRFSGRQFSNSRSEMNVSTLELGDSALYLCASSPVGWNTEAFFGQGTRLTVV.

The sample holds one count of this clone. CDR3 loop: CASSFGLAGGRRNEQFF. The CDR3 DNA reads as TGCGCCAGCAGCTTCGGACTAGCGGGAGGGCGACGCAATGAGCAGTTCTTC. The gene calls are TRBV5-1 and TRBJ2-1, with 15 bases lining up with TRBD2. This CDR3 region has 17 residues. Germline loops: CDR1 SGHRS, CDR2 YFSETQ. The trim removed 2 bases at V and 6 bases at J, leaving 6 bases unmatched.

This clone has only one observation. Here the CDR3 DNA reads TGTGCTAGTTGGGGGGGAGGTGGGGCGGATAATGAAAAACTGTTTTTT. Its protein product is CASWGGGGADNEKLFF. The chain joins TRBV12-5 to TRBJ1-4; weak D call: TRBD1 (5 bases). Per the germline V gene, CDR1 is LGHNT and CDR2 is FRNRAP. The CDR3 covers 16 residues. V lost 8 bases and J lost 4, with 20 bases in between.

V and J are TRBV19 and TRBJ2-2; 8 bases match TRBD2. The CDR3 has 16 amino acids. With V trimmed by 6 bases and J by 2 bases, 8 bases remained unmatched. CDR1 is LNHDA and CDR2 is SQIVND in the germline V gene (reference sequence). The CDR3 DNA follows: TGTGCCAGTAGCGTCAGCGGGAGCCATAACACCGGGGAGCTGTTTTTT. Its translation: CASSVSGSHNTGELFF.

This sequence joins TRBV23-1 and TRBJ2-7; weak D call: TRBD2 (6 bases). TRBV23-1 belongs to the ORF category, with a function that is uncertain. This CDR3 region has 18 residues. V lost 2 bases and J 0 bases, leaving 20 bases between the germline ends. CDR3 protein: CASSQRRASTAGSYEQYF. Here the CDR3 DNA reads TGCGCCAGCAGTCAACGACGGGCCAGCACAGCGGGCTCCTACGAGCAGTACTTC.

The chain carries TRBV28 and TRBJ1-6; 8 bases match TRBD1. This CDR3 spans 16 amino acids. The ends lost 2 bases at V and 9 bases at J; junction bases unmatched: 9. CDR1 is MDHEN and CDR2 is SYDVKM in the germline V gene. The CDR3 loop reads CASSLPDRGIRSPLHF. CDR3 coding DNA: TGTGCCAGCAGTTTACCTGACAGGGGAATACGTTCACCCCTCCACTTT.

The chain uses TRBV9 and TRBJ1-2; the D is unclear. The CDR3 runs 16 residues. CDR1 SGDLS and CDR2 YYNGEE come from the germline V gene. Deletions cut 0 bases from V and 9 bases from J, with 21 bases between. The CDR3 region is CASSVVRVRSGFRYTF. Here the CDR3 DNA reads TGTGCCAGCAGCGTAGTGAGGGTAAGGAGTGGTTTTCGCTACACCTTC.

This chain joins TRBV9 and TRBJ2-1; TRBD2 matches 10 bases. Germline CDR1 reads SGDLS; CDR2 reads YYNGEE. J was trimmed by 9 bases and V by 0 bases; bases with no gene match: 6. This CDR3 is built from 15 residues. The CDR3 region is CASSVDSGRAREQFF. The CDR3 nucleotides read TGTGCCAGCAGCGTAGACAGCGGGAGGGCCCGTGAGCAGTTCTTC.

V is TRBV19 and J is TRBJ2-1, with D uncertain. Germline V gene lookup returns CDR1 LNHDA and CDR2 SQIVND (reference sequence). The CDR3 has 14 residues. Trimming removed 1 base at V and 5 bases at J, with 9 bases between. CDR3 protein: CASSIGLTNNEQFF. The CDR3 bases are TGTGCCAGTAGTATAGGTCTAACCAACAATGAGCAGTTCTTC.

J is TRBJ1-6 and V is TRBV7-9; D is undetermined. V dropped 4 bases and J dropped 12 bases, with 13 bases sitting between them. The CDR3 has 13 residues. Germline values: CDR1 SEHNR, CDR2 FQNEAQ (reference sequence). Here the CDR3 DNA reads TGTGCCAGCAGCTGGGAGGGAGGTGGACCCCTCCACTTT. It is translated as CASSWEGGGPLHF. Based on the CDR3 plus reference TRBV7-9 and TRBJ1-6, the full variable domain is DTGVSQNPRHKITKRGQNVTFRCDPISEHNRLYWYRQTLGQGPEFLTYFQNEAQLEKSRLLSDRFSAERPKGSFSTLEIQRTEQGDSAMYLCASSWEGGGPLHFGNGTRLTVT.

The chain recombines TRBV6-2 or TRBV6-3 with TRBJ2-7; a possible D gene is TRBD2 (5 bases). The CDR3 consists of 15 residues. V shed 4 bases and J shed 2 bases, with 15 bases lying between them. The germline V gene encodes CDR1 MNHEY and CDR2 SVGEGT. CDR3 bases: TGTGCCAGCAGTTGGGGAGCGGACGGCCCCTACGAGCAGTACTTC. Encoded protein: CASSWGADGPYEQYF.

The chain joins TRBV5-1 to TRBJ2-7; D perhaps matches TRBD2 (6 bases). Germline CDR1 is SGHRS and CDR2 is YFSETQ. V lost 3 bases to trimming and J lost 4 bases, with 14 bases between them. The CDR3 is 14 amino acids. Here the CDR3 DNA reads TGCGCCAGCAGCTCTCGCGCGGGGCATTACGAGCAGTACTTC. This encodes CASSSRAGHYEQYF.

There are a few counts of this clone. The same CDR3 arises from other DNA sequences in this sample as well. The chain carries TRBV12-3 or TRBV12-4 and TRBJ1-6; D remains unclear. The CDR3 is made up of 12 amino acids. Trimming pared 6 bases from V and 9 bases from J, leaving 9 bases between. The CDR3 DNA is TGTGCCAGCAGCCCTGGGCTTTCACCCCTCCACTTT. This codes for CASSPGLSPLHF.

The genes are TRBV18 and TRBJ2-1, with a tentative D call TRBD2 (5 bases). Germline loops: CDR1 KGHSH, CDR2 LQKENI. Trimming left V 3 bases short and J 9 bases short, with 12 bases between. This CDR3 spans 13 amino acids. In DNA form, the CDR3 reads TGTGCCAGCTCACCGGGCCCCGGGGTTGAGCAGTTCTTC. Translated, it gives CASSPGPGVEQFF.

The chain carries TRBV19 and TRBJ2-7; D is uncertain. This CDR3 has 14 amino acids. Trimming removed 6 bases at V and 5 bases at J, with 17 bases between. Per germline, CDR1 LNHDA and CDR2 SQIVND (reference sequence). DNA of the CDR3: TGTGCCAGTAGCCCCTCGGGTCTTACCCACGAGCAGTACTTC. Protein product: CASSPSGLTHEQYF.

The chain employs TRBV19 and TRBJ2-7; TRBD1 is a possible D gene (5 bases). Germline V gives CDR1 LNHDA, CDR2 SQIVND (reference sequence). The CDR3 has 15 amino acids. V was shortened by 5 bases and J by 5 bases, with 19 bases between the two germline ends. The chain's CDR3 is CASSWGLSGSDEQYF. In nucleotides, the CDR3 is TGTGCCAGTAGTTGGGGCCTATCAGGGTCGGACGAGCAGTACTTC.

The chain links TRBV28 to TRBJ2-7; D is unresolved. This CDR3 spans 11 amino acids. Between the trimmed V and J ends, which lost 2 bases and 7 bases, there was a span of 6 bases. Germline loops: CDR1 MDHEN, CDR2 SYDVKM. The CDR3 protein is CASSLRGEQYF. For the CDR3, the DNA is TGTGCCAGCAGTTTAAGAGGAGAGCAGTACTTC. Full variable domain (remainder filled in from reference TRBV28 and TRBJ2-7): DVKVTQSSRYLVKRTGEKVFLECVQDMDHENMFWYRQDPGLGLRLIYFSYDVKMKEKGDIPEGYSVSREKKERFSLILESASTNQTSMYLCASSLRGEQYFGPGTRLTVT.